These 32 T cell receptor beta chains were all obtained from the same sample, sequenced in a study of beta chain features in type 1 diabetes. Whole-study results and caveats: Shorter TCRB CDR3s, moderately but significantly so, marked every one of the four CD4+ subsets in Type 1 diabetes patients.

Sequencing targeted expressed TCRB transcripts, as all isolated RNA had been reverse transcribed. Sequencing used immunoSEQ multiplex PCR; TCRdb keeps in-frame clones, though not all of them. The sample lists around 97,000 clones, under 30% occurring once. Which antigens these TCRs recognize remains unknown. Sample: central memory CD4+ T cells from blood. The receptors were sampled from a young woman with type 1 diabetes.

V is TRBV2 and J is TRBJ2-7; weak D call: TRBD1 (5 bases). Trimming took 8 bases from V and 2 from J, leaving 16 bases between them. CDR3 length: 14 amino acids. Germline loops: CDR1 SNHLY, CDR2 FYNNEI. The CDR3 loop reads CASRSTGLTYEQYF. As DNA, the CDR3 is TGTGCCAGCCGGTCAACAGGTCTCACCTACGAGCAGTACTTC.

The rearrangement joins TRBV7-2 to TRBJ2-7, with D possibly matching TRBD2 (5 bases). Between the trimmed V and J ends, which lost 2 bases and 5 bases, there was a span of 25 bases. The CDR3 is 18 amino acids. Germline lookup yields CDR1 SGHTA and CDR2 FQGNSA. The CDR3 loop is CASSLYGPAPSSADEQYF. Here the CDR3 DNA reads TGTGCCAGCAGCTTATACGGCCCCGCGCCTAGCAGTGCGGACGAGCAGTACTTC.

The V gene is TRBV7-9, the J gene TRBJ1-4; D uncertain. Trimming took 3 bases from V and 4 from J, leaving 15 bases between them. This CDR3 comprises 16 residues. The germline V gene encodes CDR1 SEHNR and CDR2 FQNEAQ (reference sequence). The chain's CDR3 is CASSFSGGGLNEKLFF. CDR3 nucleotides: TGTGCCAGCAGCTTCAGTGGTGGAGGCCTTAATGAAAAACTGTTTTTT.

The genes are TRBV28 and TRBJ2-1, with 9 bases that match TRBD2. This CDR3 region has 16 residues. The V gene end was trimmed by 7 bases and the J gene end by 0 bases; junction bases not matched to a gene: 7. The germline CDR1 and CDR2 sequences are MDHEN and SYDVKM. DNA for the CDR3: TGTGCCAGCAAACGCGGGAGGGAGAGCTCCTACAATGAGCAGTTCTTC. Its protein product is CASKRGRESSYNEQFF.

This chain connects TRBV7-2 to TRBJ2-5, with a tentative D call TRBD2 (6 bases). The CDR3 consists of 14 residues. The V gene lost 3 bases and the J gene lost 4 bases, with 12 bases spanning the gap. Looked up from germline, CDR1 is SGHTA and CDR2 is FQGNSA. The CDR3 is CASSFVGGVETQYF. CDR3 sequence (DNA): TGTGCCAGCAGCTTCGTGGGAGGTGTAGAGACCCAGTACTTC.

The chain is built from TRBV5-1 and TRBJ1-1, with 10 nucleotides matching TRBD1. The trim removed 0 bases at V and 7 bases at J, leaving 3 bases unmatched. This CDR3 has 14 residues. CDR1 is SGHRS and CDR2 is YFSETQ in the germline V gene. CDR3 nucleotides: TGCGCCAGCAGCTTGGGACAGGGGGCGAGTGAAGCTTTCTTT. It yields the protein CASSLGQGASEAFF.

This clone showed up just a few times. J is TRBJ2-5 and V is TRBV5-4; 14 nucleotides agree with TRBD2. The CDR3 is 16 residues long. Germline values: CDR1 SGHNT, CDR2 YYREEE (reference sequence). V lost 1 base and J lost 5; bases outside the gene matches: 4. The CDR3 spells CASSLRLAGGGETQYF. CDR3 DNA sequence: TGTGCCAGCAGCTTGAGACTAGCGGGAGGGGGGGAGACCCAGTACTTC.

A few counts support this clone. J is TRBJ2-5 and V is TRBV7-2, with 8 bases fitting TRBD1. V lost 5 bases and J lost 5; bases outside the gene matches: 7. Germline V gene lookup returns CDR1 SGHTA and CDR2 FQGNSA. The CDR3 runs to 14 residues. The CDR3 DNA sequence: TGTGCCAGCAGCGTGGACAGGGCTTGGGAGACCCAGTACTTC. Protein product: CASSVDRAWETQYF.

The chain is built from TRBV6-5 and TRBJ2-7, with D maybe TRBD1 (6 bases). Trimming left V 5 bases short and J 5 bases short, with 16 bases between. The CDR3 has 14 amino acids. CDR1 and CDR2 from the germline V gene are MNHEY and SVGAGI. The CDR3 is CASSPGTSQDEQYF. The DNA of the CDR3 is TGTGCCAGCAGTCCCGGGACAAGTCAGGACGAGCAGTACTTC.

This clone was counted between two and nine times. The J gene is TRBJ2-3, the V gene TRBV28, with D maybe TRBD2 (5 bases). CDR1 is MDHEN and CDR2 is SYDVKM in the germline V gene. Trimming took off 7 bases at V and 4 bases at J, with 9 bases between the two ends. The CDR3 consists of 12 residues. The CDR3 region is CASTKAADTQYF. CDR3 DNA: TGTGCCAGCACTAAAGCGGCAGATACGCAGTATTTT.

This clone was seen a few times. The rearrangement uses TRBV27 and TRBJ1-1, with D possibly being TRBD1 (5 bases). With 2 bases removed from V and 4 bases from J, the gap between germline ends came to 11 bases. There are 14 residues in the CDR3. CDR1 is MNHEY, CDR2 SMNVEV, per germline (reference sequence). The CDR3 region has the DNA TGTGCCAGCAGTTTAGTGGAGGGGACCACTGAAGCTTTCTTT. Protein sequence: CASSLVEGTTEAFF.

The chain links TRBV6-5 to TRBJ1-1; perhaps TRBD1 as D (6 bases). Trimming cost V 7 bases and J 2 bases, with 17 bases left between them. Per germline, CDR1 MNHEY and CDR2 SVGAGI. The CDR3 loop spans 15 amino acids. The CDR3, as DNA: TGTGCCAGCAAATCGGGGGGCAAGACAAACACTGAAGCTTTCTTT. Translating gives CASKSGGKTNTEAFF.

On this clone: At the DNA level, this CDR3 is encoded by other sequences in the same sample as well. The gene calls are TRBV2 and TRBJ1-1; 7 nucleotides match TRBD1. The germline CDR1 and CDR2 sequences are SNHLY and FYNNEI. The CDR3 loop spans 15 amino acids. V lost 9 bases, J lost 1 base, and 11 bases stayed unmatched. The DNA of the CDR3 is TGTGCCAGTAGCGGACAGGCGAGGACGAACACTGAAGCTTTCTTT. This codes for CASSGQARTNTEAFF.

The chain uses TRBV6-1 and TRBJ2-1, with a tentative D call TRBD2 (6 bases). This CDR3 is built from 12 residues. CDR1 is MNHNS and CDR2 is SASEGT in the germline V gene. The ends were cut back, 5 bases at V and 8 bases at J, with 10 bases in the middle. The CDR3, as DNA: TGTGCCAGCAGTTATTGGGAGGATGAGCAGTTCTTC. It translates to CASSYWEDEQFF.

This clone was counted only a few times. This CDR3 reads CASSYSGLAWEQYV. The CDR3 DNA reads TGTGCCAGCAGTTACTCGGGACTAGCGTGGGAGCAGTACGTC. This rearrangement joins TRBV6-6 to TRBJ2-7, with 10 bases fitting TRBD2. V was clipped by 0 bases and J by 7 bases; unmatched bases: 3. The germline V gene has CDR1 MNHNY and CDR2 SVGAGI (reference sequence). The CDR3 is 14 amino acids.

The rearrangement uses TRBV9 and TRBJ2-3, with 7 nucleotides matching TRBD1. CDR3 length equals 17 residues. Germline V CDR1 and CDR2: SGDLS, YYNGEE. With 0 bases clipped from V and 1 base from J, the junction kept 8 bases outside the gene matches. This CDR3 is CASSVVGQLPGTDTQYF. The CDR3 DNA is TGTGCCAGCAGCGTAGTGGGACAGCTCCCTGGCACAGATACGCAGTATTTT.

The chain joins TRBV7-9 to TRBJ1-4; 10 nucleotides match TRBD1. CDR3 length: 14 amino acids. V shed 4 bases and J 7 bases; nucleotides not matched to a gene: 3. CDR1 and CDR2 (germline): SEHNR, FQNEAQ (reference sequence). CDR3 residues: CASSSTGGFEKLFF. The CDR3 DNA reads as TGTGCCAGCAGCTCGACAGGGGGCTTTGAAAAACTGTTTTTT.

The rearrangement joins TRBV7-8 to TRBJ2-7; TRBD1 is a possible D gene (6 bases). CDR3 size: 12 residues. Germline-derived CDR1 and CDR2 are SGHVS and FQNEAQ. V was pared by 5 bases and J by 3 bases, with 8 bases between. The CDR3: CASSEQGYEQYF. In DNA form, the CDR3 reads TGTGCCAGCAGCGAACAGGGCTACGAGCAGTACTTC.

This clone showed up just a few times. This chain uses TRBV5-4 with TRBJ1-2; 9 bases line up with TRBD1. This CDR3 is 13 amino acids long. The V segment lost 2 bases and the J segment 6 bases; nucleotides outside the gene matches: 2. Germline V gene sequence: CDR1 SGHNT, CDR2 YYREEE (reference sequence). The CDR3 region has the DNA TGTGCCAGCAGCTTCGACAGGGGGAATGGCTACACCTTC. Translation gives CASSFDRGNGYTF.

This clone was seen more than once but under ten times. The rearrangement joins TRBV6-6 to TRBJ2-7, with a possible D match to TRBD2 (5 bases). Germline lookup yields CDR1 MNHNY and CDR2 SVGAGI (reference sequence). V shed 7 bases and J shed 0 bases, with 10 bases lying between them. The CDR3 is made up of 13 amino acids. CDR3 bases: TGTGCCAGCAAAAGGGAGAGCTCCTACGAGCAGTACGTC. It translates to CASKRESSYEQYV.

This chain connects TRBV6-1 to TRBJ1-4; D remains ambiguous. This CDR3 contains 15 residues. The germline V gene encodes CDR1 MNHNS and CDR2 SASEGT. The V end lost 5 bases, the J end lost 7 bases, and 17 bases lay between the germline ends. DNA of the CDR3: TGTGCCAGCAGTCACGACTGGGAGTTGGGTGAAAAACTGTTTTTT. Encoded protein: CASSHDWELGEKLFF.

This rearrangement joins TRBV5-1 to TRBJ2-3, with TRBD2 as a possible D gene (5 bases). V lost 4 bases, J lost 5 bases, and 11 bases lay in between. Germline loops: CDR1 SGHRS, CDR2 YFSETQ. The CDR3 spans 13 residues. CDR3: CASSEGGGDTQYF. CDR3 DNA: TGCGCCAGCAGCGAAGGAGGTGGAGATACGCAGTATTTT.

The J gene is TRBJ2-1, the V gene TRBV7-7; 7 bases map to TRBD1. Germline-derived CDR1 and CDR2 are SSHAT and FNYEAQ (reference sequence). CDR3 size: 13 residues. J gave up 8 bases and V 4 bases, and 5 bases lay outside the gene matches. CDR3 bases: TGTGCCAGCAGCTCTAGACAGGGCGATGAGCAGTTCTTC. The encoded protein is CASSSRQGDEQFF.

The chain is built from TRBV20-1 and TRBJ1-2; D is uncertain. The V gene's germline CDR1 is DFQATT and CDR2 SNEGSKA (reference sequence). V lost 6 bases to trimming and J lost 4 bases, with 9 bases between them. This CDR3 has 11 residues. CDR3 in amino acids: CSAYRSYGYTF. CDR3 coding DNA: TGCAGTGCATACCGGAGCTATGGCTACACCTTC.

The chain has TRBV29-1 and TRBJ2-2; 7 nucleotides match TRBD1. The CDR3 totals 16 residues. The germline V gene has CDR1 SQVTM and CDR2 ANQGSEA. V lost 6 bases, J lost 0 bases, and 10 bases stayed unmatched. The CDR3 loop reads CSVQLTGATNTGELFF. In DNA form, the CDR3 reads TGCAGCGTCCAACTAACAGGGGCAACGAACACCGGGGAGCTGTTTTTT.

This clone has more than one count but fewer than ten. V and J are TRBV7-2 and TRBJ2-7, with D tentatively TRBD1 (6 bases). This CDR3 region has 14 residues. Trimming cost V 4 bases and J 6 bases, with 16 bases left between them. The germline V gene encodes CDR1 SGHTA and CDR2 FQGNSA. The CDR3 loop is CASSSNHRAGEQYF. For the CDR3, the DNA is TGTGCCAGCAGCTCTAACCACAGGGCGGGCGAGCAGTACTTC.

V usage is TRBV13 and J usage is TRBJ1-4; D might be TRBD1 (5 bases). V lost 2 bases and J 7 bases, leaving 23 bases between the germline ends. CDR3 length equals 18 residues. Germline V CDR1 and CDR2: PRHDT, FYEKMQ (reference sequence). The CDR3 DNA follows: TGTGCCAGCAGCTTATTCCGGCCAGGGTTTCAGGATCGTGAAAAACTGTTTTTT. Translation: CASSLFRPGFQDREKLFF.

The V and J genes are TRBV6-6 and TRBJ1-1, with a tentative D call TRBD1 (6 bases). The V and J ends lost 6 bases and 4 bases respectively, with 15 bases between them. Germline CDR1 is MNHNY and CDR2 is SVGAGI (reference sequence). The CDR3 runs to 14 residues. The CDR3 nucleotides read TGTGCCAGCAGGCCGCCGGGGGGCCTCACTGAAGCTTTCTTT. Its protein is CASRPPGGLTEAFF.

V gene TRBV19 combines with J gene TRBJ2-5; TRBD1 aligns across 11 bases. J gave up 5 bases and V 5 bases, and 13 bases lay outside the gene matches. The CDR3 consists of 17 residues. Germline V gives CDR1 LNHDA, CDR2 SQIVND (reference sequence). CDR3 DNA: TGTGCCAGTAGTCCCCGGACAGGGGGCCGTGCGTTTGAGACCCAGTACTTC. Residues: CASSPRTGGRAFETQYF.

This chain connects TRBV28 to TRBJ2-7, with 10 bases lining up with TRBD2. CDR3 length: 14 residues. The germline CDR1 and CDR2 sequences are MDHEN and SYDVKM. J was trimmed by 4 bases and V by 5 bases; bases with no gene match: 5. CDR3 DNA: TGTGCCAGCAGTGGTAGCGGGAGGTTGTACGAGCAGTACTTC. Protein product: CASSGSGRLYEQYF.

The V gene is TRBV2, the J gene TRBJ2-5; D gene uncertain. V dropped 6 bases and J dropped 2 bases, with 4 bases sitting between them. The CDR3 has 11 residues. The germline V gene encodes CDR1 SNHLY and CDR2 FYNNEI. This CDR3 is CASSFQETQYF. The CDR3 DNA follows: TGTGCCAGCAGCTTTCAAGAGACCCAGTACTTC.

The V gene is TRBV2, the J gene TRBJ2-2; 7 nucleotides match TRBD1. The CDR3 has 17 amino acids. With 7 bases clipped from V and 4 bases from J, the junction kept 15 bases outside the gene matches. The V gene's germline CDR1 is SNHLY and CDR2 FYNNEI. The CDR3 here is CASNTLPGQLPTGELFF. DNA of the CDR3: TGTGCCAGCAATACGCTACCGGGACAGTTACCCACCGGGGAGCTGTTTTTT. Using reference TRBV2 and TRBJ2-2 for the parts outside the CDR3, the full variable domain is EPEVTQTPSHQVTQMGQEVILRCVPISNHLYFYWYRQILGQKVEFLVSFYNNEISEKSEIFDDQFSVERPDGSNFTLKIRSTKLEDSAMYFCASNTLPGQLPTGELFFGEGSRLTVL.